This T cell receptor (beta chain) derives from a study of control samples from healthy donors and cancer patients. Trimming cost V 2 bases and J 3 bases, with 16 bases left between them. Germline values: CDR1 SGHVS, CDR2 FQNEAQ. This CDR3 comprises 17 residues. Sequencing was performed with immunoSEQ multiplex PCR; in TCRdb, only in-frame clones are kept and a portion is missing. The sample carries fewer than 200,000 clones, nearly 90% recorded once. This clone has only a few counts. This sequence originates from a woman aged 50 to 60 in good health. Sequenced sample: blood. The chain employs TRBV7-8 and TRBJ2-2, with D possibly called TRBD1 or TRBD2 (5 bases each). In nucleotides, the CDR3 is TGTGCCAGCAGCTTAAACTCCGGGGCTTGGCACACCGGGGAGCTGTTTTTT. It encodes CASSLNSGAWHTGELFF. Full variable domain (outside the CDR3, taken from reference TRBV7-8 and TRBJ2-2): GAGVSQSPRYKVAKRGQDVALRCDPISGHVSLFWYQQALGQGPEFLTYFQNEAQLDKSGLPSDRFFAERPEGSVSTLKIQRTQQEDSAVYLCASSLNSGAWHTGELFFGEGSRLTVL.